A single sample is the source of the 12 T cell receptor beta chains below, sequenced in a study of blood T cell repertoires in COVID-19. Clones were read by immunoSEQ multiplex PCR, and TCRdb kept only the in-frame ones, dropping some. The repertoire consists of 200,000 to 250,000 clones, with approximately 80% occurring once and the leading ten covering about 1.7%. Sequencing input: PBMCs or T cells enriched from blood (not recorded which). The receptors derive from a man between 60 and 75 years old who had recovered from COVID-19.

This chain connects TRBV3-1 (or the pseudogene TRBV3-2) to TRBJ2-1; 9 nucleotides line up with TRBD2. This CDR3 spans 14 amino acids. CDR1 LGHDT and CDR2 YNNKEL come from the germline V gene (reference sequence). J was trimmed by 4 bases and V by 3 bases; bases with no gene match: 1. The CDR3 is CASSQTSGYNEQFF. DNA of the CDR3: TGTGCCAGCAGCCAGACTAGCGGTTACAATGAGCAGTTCTTC.

The chain has TRBV29-1 and TRBJ1-4, with 8 bases matching TRBD1. The germline gives CDR1 SQVTM, CDR2 ANQGSEA. The CDR3 extends over 13 amino acids. V dropped 4 bases and J dropped 10; count of bases not matched to a gene: 8. This CDR3 is CSVGGQGARKLFF. Written as DNA, the CDR3 is TGCAGCGTTGGGGGTCAGGGGGCTAGAAAACTGTTTTTT.

This chain uses TRBV11-3 with TRBJ2-7; possible D gene TRBD2, 5 bases. Trimming stripped 5 bases from V and 4 bases from J, with 12 bases between. The V gene's germline CDR1 is SGHNT and CDR2 YENEEA. The CDR3 sequence is 13 residues long. CDR3 in amino acids: CASSTRSGYEQYF. The DNA for the CDR3 is TGTGCCAGCAGCACCCGGTCGGGATACGAGCAGTACTTC.

This chain connects TRBV5-4 to TRBJ2-1; possibly TRBD1 for D (6 bases). In germline, CDR1 is SGHNT, CDR2 YYREEE (reference sequence). The CDR3 runs 15 residues. V shed 0 bases and J shed 5 bases, with 12 bases lying between them. The CDR3 region is CASSLVVGTNNEQFF. CDR3 bases: TGTGCCAGCAGCTTGGTTGTGGGGACAAACAATGAGCAGTTCTTC.

This chain connects TRBV20-1 to TRBJ2-7, with a possible D match to TRBD2 (5 bases). This CDR3 comprises 14 residues. The V gene lost 3 bases and the J gene lost 6 bases, with 18 bases spanning the gap. The germline CDR1 and CDR2 sequences are DFQATT and SNEGSKA (reference sequence). In DNA form, the CDR3 reads TGCAGTGCTAGTCTGATCGGGGTCGTCTCCGAGCAGTACTTC. Its protein product is CSASLIGVVSEQYF.

V usage is TRBV6-4 and J usage is TRBJ1-2; a weak D match, TRBD1 (6 bases). V lost 2 bases and J lost 8, with 9 bases in between. Looked up from germline, CDR1 is MRHNA and CDR2 is SNTAGT. There are 12 residues in the CDR3. CDR3 in DNA: TGTGCCAGCAGTGACGAGACAGGCGGCTACACCTTC. It yields the protein CASSDETGGYTF.

This clone was counted a single time. The rearrangement uses TRBV7-2 and TRBJ2-5, with D maybe TRBD2 (7 bases). Germline assignment: CDR1 SGHTA and CDR2 FQGNSA. The CDR3 loop spans 18 amino acids. Trimming removed 1 base at V and 2 bases at J, with 20 bases between. The CDR3 region has the DNA TGTGCCAGCAGCTTAGGTCGTTTGGGGGGGGCCTCTCAAGAGACCCAGTACTTC. It codes for CASSLGRLGGASQETQYF.

The V call is TRBV10-1, the J call TRBJ2-3; 8 bases are shared with TRBD1. The V gene's germline CDR1 is WNHNN and CDR2 SYGVQD (reference sequence). V lost 4 bases to trimming and J lost 4 bases; unmatched junction nucleotides: 7. The CDR3 consists of 15 residues. CDR3 sequence reads: CASSAGGRRADTQYF. CDR3 sequence (DNA): TGCGCCAGCAGTGCAGGGGGCAGACGGGCAGATACGCAGTATTTT.

The genes are TRBV11-2 and TRBJ2-7, with a weak D call TRBD2 (6 bases). Germline values: CDR1 SGHAT, CDR2 FQNNGV. Trimming stripped 5 bases from V and 2 bases from J, with 13 bases between. The CDR3 extends over 14 amino acids. This chain's CDR3 is CASSGGLQPYEQYF. In nucleotides, the CDR3 is TGTGCCAGCAGCGGAGGGCTACAGCCCTACGAGCAGTACTTC. The full variable domain, completed using reference TRBV11-2 and TRBJ2-7, is EAGVAQSPRYKIIEKRQSVAFWCNPISGHATLYWYQQILGQGPKLLIQFQNNGVVDDSQLPKDRFSAERLKGVDSTLKIQPAKLEDSAVYLCASSGGLQPYEQYFGPGTRLTVT.

This clone came up a few times. V is TRBV20-1 and J is TRBJ1-1; no clear D gene. The CDR3 length is 14 residues. Germline CDR1 DFQATT, CDR2 SNEGSKA (reference sequence). V dropped 3 bases and J dropped 1 base, with 12 bases sitting between them. CDR3 nucleotide sequence: TGCAGTGCTAGTGCGAGACATGAGAACACTGAAGCTTTCTTT. It encodes CSASARHENTEAFF.

The gene calls are TRBV23-1 and TRBJ2-2; 8 bases align to TRBD2. TRBV23-1 is an ORF, with its function uncertain. V was clipped by 3 bases and J by 0 bases; unmatched bases: 3. CDR3 length equals 16 residues. Here the CDR3 reads CASSHREGPNTGELFF. The DNA of the CDR3 is TGCGCCAGCAGTCATCGGGAGGGGCCGAACACCGGGGAGCTGTTTTTT.

The chain couples TRBV4-2 to TRBJ2-7; 7 nucleotides align to TRBD1. Trimming cost V 2 bases and J 4 bases; bases outside gene matches: 14. From germline, CDR1 is LGHNA and CDR2 YNFKEQ. The length of the CDR3 is 17 residues. This chain's CDR3 is CASSQSPPGQIGYEQYF. In DNA, the CDR3 is TGTGCCAGCAGCCAATCACCCCCGGGACAGATTGGGTACGAGCAGTACTTC.